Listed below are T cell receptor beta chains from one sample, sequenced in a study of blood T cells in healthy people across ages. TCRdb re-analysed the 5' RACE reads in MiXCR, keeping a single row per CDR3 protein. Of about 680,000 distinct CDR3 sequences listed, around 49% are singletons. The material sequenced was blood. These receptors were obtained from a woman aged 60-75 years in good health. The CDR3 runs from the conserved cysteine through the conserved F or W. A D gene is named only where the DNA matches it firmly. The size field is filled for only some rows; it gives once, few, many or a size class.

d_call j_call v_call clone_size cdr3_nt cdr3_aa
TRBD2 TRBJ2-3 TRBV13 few TGTGCCAGCAGCTTGCCTAGCGGGAGCGGTACGCAGTATTTT CASSLPSGSGTQYF
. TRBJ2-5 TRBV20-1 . TGCAGTGCTATGAAAACCGGGGAGACCCAGTACTTC CSAMKTGETQYF
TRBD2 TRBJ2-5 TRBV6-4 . TGTGCCAGCAGTACCGGGACTAGCGGTCTCGATGAGCAGTACTTC CASSTGTSGLDEQYF
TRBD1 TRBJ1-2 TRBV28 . TGTGCCAGCAGTTTAGGGGCGCAGGGGGGAACCTTTACCTATGGCTACACCTTC CASSLGAQGGTFTYGYTF
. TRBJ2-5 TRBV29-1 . TGCAGCGTTGGTGGGGGGGAGACCCAGTACTTC CSVGGGETQYF
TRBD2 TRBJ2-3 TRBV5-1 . TGCGCCAGCAGCTCCGGGACTAGCGGACATCCTAGCACAGATACGCAGTATTTT CASSSGTSGHPSTDTQYF
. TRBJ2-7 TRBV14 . TGTGCCAGCACGAGGACGGATTCCTACGAGCAGTACTTC CASTRTDSYEQYF
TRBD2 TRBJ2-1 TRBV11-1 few TGTGCCAGCAGCTTAGGACTAGCGGCCCAACCAGGCGATGAGCAGTTCTTC CASSLGLAAQPGDEQFF
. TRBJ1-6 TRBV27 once TGTGCCAGCAACCCTCTCGACAACTATAATTCACCCCTCCACTTT CASNPLDNYNSPLHF
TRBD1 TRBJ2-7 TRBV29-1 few TGCAGCGGGGGGACAGGGTTGTACGAGCAGTACTTC CSGGTGLYEQYF
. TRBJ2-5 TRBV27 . TGTGCCAGCAGTTTGATAGCGGCCCAAGAGACCCAGTACTTC CASSLIAAQETQYF
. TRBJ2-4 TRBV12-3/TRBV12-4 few TGTGCCAGCAGCCCTACCCTAGTGTTGGGGGCCCAGTACTTC CASSPTLVLGAQYF
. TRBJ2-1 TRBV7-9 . TGTGCCAGCAGCCCCGCACAGGGCGGTCTACTCCATGAGCAGTTCTTC CASSPAQGGLLHEQFF
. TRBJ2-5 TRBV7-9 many TGTGCCAGCAGCCTTTCCAGCAATGAGCAGTACTTC CASSLSSNEQYF
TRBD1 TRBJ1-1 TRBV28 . TGTGCCAGCCTGACAGGGGGGGCCACTGAAGCTTTCTTT CASLTGGATEAFF
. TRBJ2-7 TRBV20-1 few TGCAGTGCTAGTGTCCAGGCCAGGACTGTGGCCTACGAGCAGTACTTC CSASVQARTVAYEQYF
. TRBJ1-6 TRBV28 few TGTGCCAGCAGACCCCACCAGGGCCAGGGAGGATCACCCCTCCACTTT CASRPHQGQGGSPLHF
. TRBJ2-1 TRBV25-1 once TGTGCCAGCATCTCCAATGGGGGGAGTGAACAAGACATTGAGCAGTTCTTC CASISNGGSEQDIEQFF
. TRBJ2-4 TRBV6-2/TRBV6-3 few TGTGCCAGCAGTTATGGTGCGGCGGGATCCAATCTAGCCAAAAACATTCAGTACTTC CASSYGAAGSNLAKNIQYF
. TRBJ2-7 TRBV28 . TGTGCCAGCAGTTCACTAGCTCTCAATCACTACGAGCAGTACTTC CASSSLALNHYEQYF
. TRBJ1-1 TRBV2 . TGTGCCAGCAGGAGTACGGGGTCCCGGGGGAACACTGAAGCTTTCTTT CASRSTGSRGNTEAFF
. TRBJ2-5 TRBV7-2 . TGTGCCAGCAGCTTACAGTGGACCCAGTACTTC CASSLQWTQYF
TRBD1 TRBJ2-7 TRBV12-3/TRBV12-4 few TGTGCCAGCAGTTTAGTCAAAGGTCAGGGGGAATCGGACGAGCAGTACTTC CASSLVKGQGESDEQYF
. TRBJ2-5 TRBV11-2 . TGTGCCAGCAGCTTCACTGACAACCAAGAGACCCAGTACTTC CASSFTDNQETQYF
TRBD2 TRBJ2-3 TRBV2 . TGTGCCAGCAGAAAGACTAGCGGGAGAACAGATACGCAGTATTTT CASRKTSGRTDTQYF
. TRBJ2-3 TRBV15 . TGTGCCACCAGCAGAGAGAAAACCCCAGACACGCAGTATTTT CATSREKTPDTQYF
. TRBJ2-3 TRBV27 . TGTGCCAGCAGTTTAAGGCCAAAAGGCACAGATACGCAGTATTTT CASSLRPKGTDTQYF
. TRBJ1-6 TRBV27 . TGTGCCAGTAGGCGGGGCAGCCAGAATTCACCCCTCCACTTT CASRRGSQNSPLHF
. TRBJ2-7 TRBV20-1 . TGCAGTGCTTCCAGTTGGGGGCACTACGAGCAGTACTTC CSASSWGHYEQYF
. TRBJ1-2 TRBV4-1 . TGCGCCAGCAGCCGACCAGGACGGGACTATGGCTACACCTTC CASSRPGRDYGYTF
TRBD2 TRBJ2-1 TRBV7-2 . TGTGCCAGCAGCCCCCCTAGCGGGTATCACAATGAGCAGTTCTTC CASSPPSGYHNEQFF
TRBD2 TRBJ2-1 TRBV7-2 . TGTGCCAGCAGCTTGTCCGCGGGAGGCGATGAGCAGTTCTTC CASSLSAGGDEQFF
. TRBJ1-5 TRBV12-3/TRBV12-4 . TGTGCCAGCGGCCCCCAGGGACAGCCCCAGCATTTT CASGPQGQPQHF
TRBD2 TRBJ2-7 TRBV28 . TGTGCCAGCAGTTTAGCGGGAGGCAGGCAGGACGAGCAGTACTTC CASSLAGGRQDEQYF
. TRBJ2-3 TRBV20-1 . TGCAGTGCCGTACAGCGAAACACAGATACGCAGTATTTT CSAVQRNTDTQYF
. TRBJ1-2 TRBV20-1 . TGCAGTGCTAGAGGAATCCAGGACACGTGCTATGGCTACACCTTC CSARGIQDTCYGYTF
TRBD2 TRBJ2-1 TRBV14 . TGTGCCAGCAGCCACTTTCTGGGGGGGTCCTACAATGAGCAGTTCTTC CASSHFLGGSYNEQFF
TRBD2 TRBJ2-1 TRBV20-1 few TGCAGTGCCCCTAGGAGAAGCGGGGCCTACAATGAGCAGTTCTTC CSAPRRSGAYNEQFF
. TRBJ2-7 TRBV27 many TGTGCCAGCAGTTTATCCTTCCCGGGACCCTCCTACGAGCAGTACTTC CASSLSFPGPSYEQYF
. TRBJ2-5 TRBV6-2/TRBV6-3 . TGTGCCAGCCTTAAGACCGCTACCTACAAGCAGTACTTC CASLKTATYKQYF
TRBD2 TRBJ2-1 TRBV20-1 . TGCAGTGCTAGAGGGCTGGGAGCGGGAGGGGGTTACAATGAGCAGTTCTTC CSARGLGAGGGYNEQFF
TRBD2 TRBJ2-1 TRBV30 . TGTGCCTGGAGACTAGCGGGCACCTACAATGAGCAGTTCTTC CAWRLAGTYNEQFF
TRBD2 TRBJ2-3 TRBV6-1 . TGTGCCAGCAGTGAAACCAGACTAGCAGGCGATACGCAGTATTTT CASSETRLAGDTQYF